This T cell receptor beta chain originates from a study of cytotoxic CD8 clonotypes in ibrutinib-treated CLL. In the study overall: Complete response was seen in 2 patients and partial in approximately 24; around twelve progressed and 14 stayed remitted after a median 68 months. Study observations and caveats: Sample timing was unmatched between remission and later-progressing patients; lymph nodes unstudied.

This clone showed up just a few times. The antigen is unknown. The length of the CDR3 is 15 residues. V was cut by 6 bases and J by 4 bases, with 18 bases left in between. Germline CDR1 SQVTM, CDR2 ANQGSEA. Libraries of TCR beta were made from approximately 2 micrograms of genomic DNA that came from cryopreserved PBMCs. Produced via immunoSEQ multiplex PCR; TCRdb's table is partial and in-frame only. Seen here are 110,000 or so clones, roughly 57% observed once, and the top ten hold about 39%. The receptor's source is a human donor with chronic lymphocytic leukemia. The sample was PBMCs, taken after 24 months of ibrutinib treatment. The V gene is TRBV29-1, the J gene TRBJ2-2, with TRBD2 as a possible D gene (6 bases). The CDR3 loop is CSVEAWGDPTGELFF. The CDR3 DNA sequence: TGCAGCGTGGAGGCATGGGGGGACCCCACCGGGGAGCTGTTTTTT.